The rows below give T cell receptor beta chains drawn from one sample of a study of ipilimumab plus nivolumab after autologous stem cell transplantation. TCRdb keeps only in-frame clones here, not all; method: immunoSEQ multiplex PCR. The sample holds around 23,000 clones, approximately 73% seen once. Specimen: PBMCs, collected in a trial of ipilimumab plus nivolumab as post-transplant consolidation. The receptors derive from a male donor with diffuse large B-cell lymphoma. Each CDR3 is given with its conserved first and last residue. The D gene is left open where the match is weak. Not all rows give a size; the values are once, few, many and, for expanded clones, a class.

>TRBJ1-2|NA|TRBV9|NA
CASSLHRVATLNYGYTF
TGTGCCAGCAGCCTCCACAGGGTGGCGACACTTAACTATGGCTACACCTTC
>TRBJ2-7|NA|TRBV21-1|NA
CASSKSLGGSSYEQYF
TGTGCCAGCAGCAAATCCCTGGGCGGGAGCTCCTACGAGCAGTACTTC
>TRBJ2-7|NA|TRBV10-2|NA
CASTNPRQATYEQYF
TGCGCCAGCACCAATCCTCGACAGGCTACCTACGAGCAGTACTTC
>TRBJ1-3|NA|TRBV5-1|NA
CASSPGAAGNTIYF
TGCGCCAGCAGTCCTGGGGCGGCTGGAAACACCATATATTTT
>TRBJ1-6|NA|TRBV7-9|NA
CASSFSGSHSPLHF
TGTGCCAGCAGCTTTTCAGGGTCCCATTCACCCCTCCACTTT
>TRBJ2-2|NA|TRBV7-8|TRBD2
CASSARGGAGGSNTGELFF
TGTGCCAGCAGCGCCCGGGGGGGAGCGGGAGGGTCGAACACCGGGGAGCTGTTTTTT
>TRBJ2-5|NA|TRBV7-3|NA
CASSLGTTHQETQYF
TGTGCCAGCAGCTTAGGCACGACCCACCAAGAGACCCAGTACTTC
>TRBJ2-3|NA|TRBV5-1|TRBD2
CASTRLAGGPLTDTQYF
TGCGCCAGCACCCGACTAGCGGGAGGGCCTTTGACAGATACGCAGTATTTT
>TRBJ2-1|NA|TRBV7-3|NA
CASSLFVGLNNEQFF
TGTGCCAGCAGCTTATTCGTCGGGCTTAACAATGAGCAGTTCTTC
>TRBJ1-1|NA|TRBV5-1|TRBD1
CASSLQGTVTEAFF
TGCGCCAGCAGCTTGCAAGGGACAGTGACTGAAGCTTTCTTT
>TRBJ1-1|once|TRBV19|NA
CASSNGIGRSHTEAFF
TGTGCCAGTAGTAATGGGATCGGGCGAAGCCACACTGAAGCTTTCTTT
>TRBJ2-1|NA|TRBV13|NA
CASSLGVRGDEQFF
TGTGCCAGCAGCTTAGGGGTGAGGGGGGATGAGCAGTTCTTC
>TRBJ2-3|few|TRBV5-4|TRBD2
CASSPASGAPTDTQYF
TGTGCCAGCAGCCCCGCTAGCGGGGCACCCACAGATACGCAGTATTTT
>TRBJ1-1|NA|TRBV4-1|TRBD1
CASSQDHGQGDTEAFF
TGCGCCAGCAGCCAAGACCACGGCCAGGGGGACACTGAAGCTTTCTTT
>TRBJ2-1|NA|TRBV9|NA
CASSVGFSDIGPRSVQFF
TGTGCCAGCAGCGTAGGGTTCAGCGATATCGGCCCCCGATCAGTGCAGTTCTTC
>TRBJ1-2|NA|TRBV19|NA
CASSIGGGGGSYGYTF
TGTGCCAGTAGTATCGGTGGCGGCGGAGGGAGTTATGGCTACACCTTC
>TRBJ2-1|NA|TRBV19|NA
CASSIDHRTHYNEQFF
TGTGCCAGTAGTATAGATCATAGGACTCACTACAATGAGCAGTTCTTC
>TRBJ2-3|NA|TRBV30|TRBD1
CAWASGTAHTDTQYF
TGTGCCTGGGCGTCGGGGACAGCACACACAGATACGCAGTATTTT
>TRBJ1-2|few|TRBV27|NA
CASSFFRGYGYTF
TGTGCCAGCAGTTTCTTTCGGGGTTATGGCTACACCTTC
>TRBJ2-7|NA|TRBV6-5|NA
CASTRGIEYEQYF
TGTGCCAGCACCCGGGGGATCGAGTACGAGCAGTACTTC
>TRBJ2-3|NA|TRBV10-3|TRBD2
CAITRAPLAGGPSDTQYF
TGTGCCATCACCCGAGCCCCTCTAGCGGGGGGTCCCTCCGATACGCAGTATTTT
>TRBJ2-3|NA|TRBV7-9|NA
CASSTDLPRSTDTQYF
TGTGCCAGCAGCACCGATCTACCTAGGAGCACAGATACGCAGTATTTT
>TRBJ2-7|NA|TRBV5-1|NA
CASSLVVSRQASSEQYF
TGCGCCAGCAGCTTGGTAGTCTCGAGACAGGCCTCCTCCGAGCAGTACTTC
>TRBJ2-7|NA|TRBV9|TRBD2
CASSVYSGGDYEQYF
TGTGCCAGCAGCGTATATAGCGGGGGGGATTACGAGCAGTACTTC
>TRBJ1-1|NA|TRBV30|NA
CAWTSFRTEAFF
TGTGCCTGGACCTCCTTTAGGACTGAAGCTTTCTTT
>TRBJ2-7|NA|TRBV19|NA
CATGHEQYF
TGTGCCACAGGCCACGAGCAGTACTTC
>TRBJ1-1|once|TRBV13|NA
CASSLGTTLAGTEAFF
TGTGCCAGCAGCTTGGGAACCACCCTGGCAGGTACTGAAGCTTTCTTT
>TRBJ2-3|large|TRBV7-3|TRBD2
CASSRLAGSTDTQYF
TGTGCCAGCAGCCGACTAGCGGGGTCCACAGATACGCAGTATTTT
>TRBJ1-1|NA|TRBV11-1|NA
CASSPWGYSTEAFF
TGTGCCAGCAGCCCATGGGGTTACAGCACTGAAGCTTTCTTT
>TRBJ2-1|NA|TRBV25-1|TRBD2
CASSNVAGGGYNEQFF
TGTGCCAGCAGTAACGTAGCGGGGGGGGGCTACAATGAGCAGTTCTTC
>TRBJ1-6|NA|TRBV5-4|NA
CASGPDYNSPLHF
TGTGCCAGCGGGCCAGATTATAATTCACCCCTCCACTTT
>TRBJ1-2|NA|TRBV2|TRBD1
CASSDTGVYYGYTF
TGTGCCAGCAGTGATACAGGGGTATACTATGGCTACACCTTC
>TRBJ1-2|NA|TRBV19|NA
CASQLPKGIDYGYTF
TGTGCCAGCCAACTGCCCAAGGGAATCGACTATGGCTACACCTTC
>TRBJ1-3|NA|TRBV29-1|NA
CSVSTREGYSGNTIYF
TGCAGCGTCTCGACCAGGGAGGGTTACTCTGGAAACACCATATATTTT
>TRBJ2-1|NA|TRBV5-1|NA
CASSLADTAYNEQFF
TGCGCCAGCAGCTTGGCAGACACCGCCTACAATGAGCAGTTCTTC
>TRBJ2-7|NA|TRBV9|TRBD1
CASSVGNRGDYEQYF
TGTGCCAGCAGCGTAGGGAACAGGGGGGACTACGAGCAGTACTTC
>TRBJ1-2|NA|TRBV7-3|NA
CASSLTHQDSNYGYTF
TGTGCCAGCAGCTTAACGCACCAGGACTCGAACTATGGCTACACCTTC
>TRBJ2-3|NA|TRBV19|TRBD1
CASSIRDRLTDTQYF
TGTGCCAGTAGTATCCGGGACAGGCTTACAGATACGCAGTATTTT
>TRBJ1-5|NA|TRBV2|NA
CASSGGRENQPQHF
TGTGCCAGCAGTGGGGGCAGGGAGAATCAGCCCCAGCATTTT
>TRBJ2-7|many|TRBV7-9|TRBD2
CASSPGGEQYF
TGTGCCAGCAGCCCGGGAGGGGAGCAGTACTTC
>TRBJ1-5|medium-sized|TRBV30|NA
CAWTLGQLNSNQPQHF
TGTGCCTGGACGCTTGGACAGCTTAATAGCAATCAGCCCCAGCATTTT
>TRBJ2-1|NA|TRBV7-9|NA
CASSISRSNEQFF
TGTGCCAGCAGCATTAGCCGTTCGAATGAGCAGTTCTTC
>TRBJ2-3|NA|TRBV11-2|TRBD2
CASSPTGGARSNTQYF
TGTGCCAGCAGCCCCACGGGGGGGGCTCGGAGTAACACGCAGTATTTT
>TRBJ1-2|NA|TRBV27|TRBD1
CASRPTGYSSGYTF
TGTGCCAGCAGGCCGACAGGGTACTCGTCTGGCTACACCTTC
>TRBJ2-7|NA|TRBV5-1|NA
CASSLARQYEQYF
TGCGCCAGCAGCTTGGCACGGCAATACGAGCAGTACTTC
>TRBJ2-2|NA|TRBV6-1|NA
CASSEAGRYTGELFF
TGTGCCAGCAGTGAAGCTGGACGGTACACCGGGGAGCTGTTTTTT
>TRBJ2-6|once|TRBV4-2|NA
CASSQDGSPSGANVLTF
TGTGCCAGCAGCCAAGATGGTAGCCCGTCTGGGGCCAACGTCCTGACTTTC
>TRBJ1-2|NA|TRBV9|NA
CASSVGPEDYGYTF
TGTGCCAGCAGCGTAGGGCCGGAGGACTATGGCTACACCTTC
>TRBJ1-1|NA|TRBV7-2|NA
CASSLMPGLNTEAFF
TGTGCCAGCAGCTTAATGCCAGGACTGAACACTGAAGCTTTCTTT